This T cell receptor beta chain was observed in a study of PD-1 blockade in classical Hodgkin lymphoma. General observations from the study: Patients who began taking nivolumab under 1 year after ASCT were left out. Underlying causes for the observed repertoire differences were not defined, possibly disease activity or prior therapy.

In regard to this clone: The antigen is unknown.

The CDR3 sequence is 15 residues long. Losses at the gene ends were 1 base for V and 7 bases for J; bases not matched to a gene: 4. Per germline, CDR1 SGHDN and CDR2 FVKESK. Some clones are missing from TCRdb's copy, which holds only in-frame ones; the method was immunoSEQ multiplex PCR. The sample lists around 60,000 clones; roughly 87% were seen once. As to time point: cycle 4 day 1 (C4D1), after less than 7 weeks of nivolumab. Patients all relapsed after autologous stem cell transplantation, and there was variation in brentuximab vedotin exposure. The rearrangement links TRBV14 to TRBJ1-6, with 7 bases identical to TRBD1. This receptor was taken from a human donor with classical Hodgkin lymphoma. Source: peripheral blood mononuclear cells (PBMCs), taken before the fourth cycle of nivolumab. In DNA form, the CDR3 reads TGTGCCAGCAGCCAAGTAGGGGGCCGGAATTCACCCCTCCACTTT. It codes for CASSQVGGRNSPLHF.